This T cell receptor beta chain was recovered during a study of shared clonotypes between healthy human individuals. V lost 2 bases and J 1 base, leaving 8 bases between the germline ends. Germline V CDR1 and CDR2: SGHVS, FNYEAQ. CDR3 length: 14 residues. Sequencing used immunoSEQ multiplex PCR; TCRdb keeps in-frame clones, though not all of them. The data show about 2.4 million clones, roughly 93% seen once. The origin of this receptor is a man aged 18 to 29 in good health. Some clones in this sample may be carry-over from other donors' samples. Sequencing was carried out using naive CD4+ T cells from PBMCs. The subset was: CD45RA+ positively selected. This rearrangement joins TRBV7-6 to TRBJ1-1; the D is unclear. This chain's CDR3 is CASSLSARNTEAFF. The CDR3 DNA reads TGTGCCAGCAGCTTATCGGCCAGGAACACTGAAGCTTTCTTT.